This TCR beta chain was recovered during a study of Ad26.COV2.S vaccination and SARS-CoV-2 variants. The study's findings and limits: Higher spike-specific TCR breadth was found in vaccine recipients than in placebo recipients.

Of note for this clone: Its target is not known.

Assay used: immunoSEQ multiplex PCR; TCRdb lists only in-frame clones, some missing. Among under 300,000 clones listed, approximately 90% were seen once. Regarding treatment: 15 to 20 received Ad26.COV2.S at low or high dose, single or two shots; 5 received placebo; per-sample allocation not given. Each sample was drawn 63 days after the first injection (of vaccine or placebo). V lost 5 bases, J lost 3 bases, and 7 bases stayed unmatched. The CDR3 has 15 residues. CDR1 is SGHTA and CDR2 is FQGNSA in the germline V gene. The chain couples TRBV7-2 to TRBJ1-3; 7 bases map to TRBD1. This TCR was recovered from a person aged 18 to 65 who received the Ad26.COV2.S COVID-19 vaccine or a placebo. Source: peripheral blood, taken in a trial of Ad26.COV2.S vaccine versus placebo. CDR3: CASSPQGFSGNTIYF. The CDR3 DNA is TGTGCCAGCAGCCCACAGGGGTTCAGTGGAAACACCATATATTTT. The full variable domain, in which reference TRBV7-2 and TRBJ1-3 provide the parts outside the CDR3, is GAGVSQSPSNKVTEKGKDVELRCDPISGHTALYWYRQSLGQGLEFLIYFQGNSAPDKSGLPSDRFSAERTGGSVSTLTIQRTQQEDSAVYLCASSPQGFSGNTIYFGEGSWLTVV.